This TCR beta chain was found in a study of T cell repertoires in cytomegalovirus infection. Germline values: CDR1 MNHEY, CDR2 SVGEGT. Trimming took off 0 bases at V and 12 bases at J, with 18 bases between the two ends. The CDR3 contains 15 residues. TCRdb reprocessed the reads with MiXCR, giving one entry per CDR3 protein. The data contain 400,000 or so distinct CDR3 sequences, about a sixth of them singletons. This clonotype was picked up a small number of times. Its target is unknown. Findings of the study overall: Dominating the ex vivo response were HLA-C-restricted CMV-specific TCR beta clonotypes.

This clonotype was obtained from a human donor in good health (CMV status not recorded). Some clones in this sample may be carry-over from other donors' samples. The specimen sequenced was PBMCs. The chain is built from TRBV6-2 or TRBV6-3 and TRBJ2-4, with D possibly matching TRBD1 (5 bases). CDR3 protein: CASSYSVRATLGQYF. CDR3 bases: TGTGCCAGCAGTTACTCGGTCAGGGCGACGCTCGGTCAGTACTTC.